This T cell receptor beta chain was sequenced during a study of blood T cell repertoires in COVID-19. The CDR3 covers 12 residues. With V trimmed by 8 bases and J by 5 bases, 4 bases remained unmatched. CDR1 SNHLY and CDR2 FYNNEI come from the germline V gene. Data came from immunoSEQ multiplex PCR; TCRdb stores just in-frame clones and leaves some out. The sample holds almost 350,000 clones, about nine tenths seen once. The TCR sequence derives from a woman between 55 and 75 years old with COVID-19, enrolled during active disease. Sequencing was done on a sample of peripheral blood. J is TRBJ1-2 and V is TRBV2; 8 bases map to TRBD1. CDR3 sequence: CASETGGYGYTF. DNA for the CDR3: TGTGCCAGCGAAACAGGGGGTTATGGCTACACCTTC.